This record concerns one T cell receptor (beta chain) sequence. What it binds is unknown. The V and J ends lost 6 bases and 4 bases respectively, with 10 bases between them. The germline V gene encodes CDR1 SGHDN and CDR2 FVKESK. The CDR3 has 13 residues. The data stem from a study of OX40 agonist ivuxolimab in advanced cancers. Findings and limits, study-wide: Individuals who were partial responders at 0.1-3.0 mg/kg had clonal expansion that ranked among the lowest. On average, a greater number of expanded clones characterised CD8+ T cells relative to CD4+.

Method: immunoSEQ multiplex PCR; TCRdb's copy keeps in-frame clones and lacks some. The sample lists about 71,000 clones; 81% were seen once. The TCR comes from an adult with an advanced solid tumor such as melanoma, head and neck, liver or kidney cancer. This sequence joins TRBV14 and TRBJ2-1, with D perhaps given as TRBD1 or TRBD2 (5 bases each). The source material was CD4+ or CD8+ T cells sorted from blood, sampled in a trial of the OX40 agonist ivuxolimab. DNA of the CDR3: TGTGCCAGCAGGGACACTAGATACAATGAGCAGTTCTTC. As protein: CASRDTRYNEQFF. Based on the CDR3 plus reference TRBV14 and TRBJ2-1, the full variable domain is EAGVTQFPSHSVIEKGQTVTLRCDPISGHDNLYWYRRVMGKEIKFLLHFVKESKQDESGMPNNRFLAERTGGTYSTLKVQPAELEDSGVYFCASRDTRYNEQFFGPGTRLTVL.